The T cell receptor (beta chain) under discussion was sequenced for a study of glioma-infiltrating T cells. V shed 10 bases and J 6 bases; nucleotides not matched to a gene: 13. Germline V gives CDR1 LNHDA, CDR2 SQIVND (reference sequence). The length of the CDR3 is 15 residues. Using RNA template, CDR3s of TCR alpha and beta were amplified with iRepertoire arm-PCR. For one-step reverse transcription and amplification, about 90-400 ng of tissue mRNA or PBMC total RNA was used. TCRdb independently ran MiXCR on the multiplex PCR reads; one entry per CDR3 protein. The table shows roughly 120,000 distinct CDR3 sequences, with 20% to 25% occurring only once. A word on this clonotype: Its antigen is currently unknown.

Findings and caveats of the study: Gliomas, especially low-grade, showed above-expected tissue-blood divergence; non-neoplastic patients showed below. CDR3 overlap between tissue and blood was very small.

The specimen was glioma tissue, nonneoplastic brain tissue, or PBMCs (not recorded which). The chain uses TRBV19 and TRBJ1-5, with 9 bases aligning to TRBD1. The TCR comes from a human donor with low-grade glioma or glioblastoma, undergoing nonglioma brain surgery, or in good health (not recorded which). The CDR3 protein is CATMRGTGLSQPQHF. CDR3 DNA sequence: TGTGCCACTATGAGGGGGACAGGGTTGAGTCAGCCCCAGCATTTT.